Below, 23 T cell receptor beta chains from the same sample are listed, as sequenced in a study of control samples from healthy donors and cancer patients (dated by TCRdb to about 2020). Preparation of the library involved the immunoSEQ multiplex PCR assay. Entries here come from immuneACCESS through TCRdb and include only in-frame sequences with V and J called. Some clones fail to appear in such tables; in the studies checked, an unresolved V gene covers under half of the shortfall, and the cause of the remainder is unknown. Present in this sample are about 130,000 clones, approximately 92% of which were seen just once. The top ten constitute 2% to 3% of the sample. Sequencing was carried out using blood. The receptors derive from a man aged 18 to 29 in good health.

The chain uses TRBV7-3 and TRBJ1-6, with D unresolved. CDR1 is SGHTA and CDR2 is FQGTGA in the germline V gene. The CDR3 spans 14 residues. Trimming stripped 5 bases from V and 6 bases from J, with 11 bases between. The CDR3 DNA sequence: TGTGCCAGCAGCGGTGGCAGTTCTAATTCACCCCTCCACTTT. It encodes CASSGGSSNSPLHF.

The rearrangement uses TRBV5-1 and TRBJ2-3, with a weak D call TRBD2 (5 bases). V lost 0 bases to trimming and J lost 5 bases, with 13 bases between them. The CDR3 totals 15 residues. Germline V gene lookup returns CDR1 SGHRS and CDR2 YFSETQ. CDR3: CASSLGGRRGDTQYF. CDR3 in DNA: TGCGCCAGCAGCTTGGGTGGGCGTCGGGGAGATACGCAGTATTTT.

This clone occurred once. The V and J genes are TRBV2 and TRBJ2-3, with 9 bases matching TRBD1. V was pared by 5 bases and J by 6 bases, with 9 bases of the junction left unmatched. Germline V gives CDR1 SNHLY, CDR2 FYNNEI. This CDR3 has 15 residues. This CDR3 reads CASSLGTGQTDTQYF. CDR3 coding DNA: TGTGCCAGCAGTCTTGGGACAGGGCAAACGGATACGCAGTATTTT.

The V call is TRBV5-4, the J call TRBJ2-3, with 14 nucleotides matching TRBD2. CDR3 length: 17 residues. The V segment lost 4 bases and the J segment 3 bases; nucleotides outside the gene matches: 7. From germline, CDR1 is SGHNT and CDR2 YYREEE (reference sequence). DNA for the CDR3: TGTGCCAGCAGCACCGGACTAGCGGGGGGTGGGACAGATACGCAGTATTTT. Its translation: CASSTGLAGGGTDTQYF.

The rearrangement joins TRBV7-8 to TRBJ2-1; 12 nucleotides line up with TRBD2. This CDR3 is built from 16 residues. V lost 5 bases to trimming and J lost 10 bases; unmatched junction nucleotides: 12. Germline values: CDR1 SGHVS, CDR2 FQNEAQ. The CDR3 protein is CASSVRPGLAGDEQFF. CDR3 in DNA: TGTGCCAGCAGCGTACGACCGGGACTAGCGGGCGACGAGCAGTTCTTC.

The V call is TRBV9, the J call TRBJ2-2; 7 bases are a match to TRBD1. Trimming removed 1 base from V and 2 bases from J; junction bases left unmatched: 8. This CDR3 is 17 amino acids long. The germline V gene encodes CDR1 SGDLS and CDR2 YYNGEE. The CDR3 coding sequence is TGTGCCAGCAGCGTACCTCGGGACAGAAGAAACACCGGGGAGCTGTTTTTT. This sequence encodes CASSVPRDRRNTGELFF.

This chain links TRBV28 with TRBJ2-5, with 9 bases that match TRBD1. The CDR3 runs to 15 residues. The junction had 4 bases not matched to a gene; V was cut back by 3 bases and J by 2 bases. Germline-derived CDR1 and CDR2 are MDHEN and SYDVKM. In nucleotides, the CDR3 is TGTGCCAGCAGTTTGGGGACAGGGCCACAAGAGACCCAGTACTTC. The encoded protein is CASSLGTGPQETQYF.

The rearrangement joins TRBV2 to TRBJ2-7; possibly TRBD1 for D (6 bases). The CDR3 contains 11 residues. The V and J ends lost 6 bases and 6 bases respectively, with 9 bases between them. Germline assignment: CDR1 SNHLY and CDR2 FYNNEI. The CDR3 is CASSTGSEQYF. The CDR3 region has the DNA TGTGCCAGCAGCACAGGGTCCGAGCAGTACTTC.

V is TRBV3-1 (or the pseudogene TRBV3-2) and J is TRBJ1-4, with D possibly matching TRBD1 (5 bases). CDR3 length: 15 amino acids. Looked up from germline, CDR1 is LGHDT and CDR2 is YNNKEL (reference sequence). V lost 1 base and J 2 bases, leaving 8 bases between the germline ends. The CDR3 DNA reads TGTGCCAGCAGCCAAGGGGCAGGGACTAATGAAAAACTGTTTTTT. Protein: CASSQGAGTNEKLFF.

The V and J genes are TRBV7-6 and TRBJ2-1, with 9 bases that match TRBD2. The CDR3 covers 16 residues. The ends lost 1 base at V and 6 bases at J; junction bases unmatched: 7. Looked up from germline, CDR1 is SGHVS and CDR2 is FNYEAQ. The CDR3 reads CASSLVGAGGGNEQFF. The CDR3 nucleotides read TGTGCCAGCAGCTTAGTTGGAGCGGGAGGAGGCAATGAGCAGTTCTTC.

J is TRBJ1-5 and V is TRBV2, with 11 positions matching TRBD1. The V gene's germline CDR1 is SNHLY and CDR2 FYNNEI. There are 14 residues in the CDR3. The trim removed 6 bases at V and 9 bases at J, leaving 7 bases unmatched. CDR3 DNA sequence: TGTGCCAGCAGCGGGACAGGGGGGCGGTGGCCCCAGCATTTT. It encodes CASSGTGGRWPQHF.

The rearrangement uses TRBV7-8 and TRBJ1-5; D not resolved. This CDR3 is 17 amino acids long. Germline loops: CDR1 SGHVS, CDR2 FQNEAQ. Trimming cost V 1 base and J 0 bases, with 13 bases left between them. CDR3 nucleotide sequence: TGTGCCAGCAGCTTAGTCCCGGACTTTAATAGCAATCAGCCCCAGCATTTT. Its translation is CASSLVPDFNSNQPQHF. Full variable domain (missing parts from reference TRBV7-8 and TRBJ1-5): GAGVSQSPRYKVAKRGQDVALRCDPISGHVSLFWYQQALGQGPEFLTYFQNEAQLDKSGLPSDRFFAERPEGSVSTLKIQRTQQEDSAVYLCASSLVPDFNSNQPQHFGDGTRLSIL.

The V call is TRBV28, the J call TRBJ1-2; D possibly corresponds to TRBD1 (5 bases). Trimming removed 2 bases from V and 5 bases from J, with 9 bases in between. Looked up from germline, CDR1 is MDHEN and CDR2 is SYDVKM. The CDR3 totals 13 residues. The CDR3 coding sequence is TGTGCCAGCAGTTTAGCAGGGACGTATGGCTACACCTTC. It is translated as CASSLAGTYGYTF.

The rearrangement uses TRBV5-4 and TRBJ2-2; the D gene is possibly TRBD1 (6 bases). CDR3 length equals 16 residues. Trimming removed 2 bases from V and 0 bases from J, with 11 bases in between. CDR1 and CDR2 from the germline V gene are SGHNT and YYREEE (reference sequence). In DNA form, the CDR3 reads TGTGCCAGCAGCTTACAGGGAGTACCGAACACCGGGGAGCTGTTTTTT. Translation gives CASSLQGVPNTGELFF.

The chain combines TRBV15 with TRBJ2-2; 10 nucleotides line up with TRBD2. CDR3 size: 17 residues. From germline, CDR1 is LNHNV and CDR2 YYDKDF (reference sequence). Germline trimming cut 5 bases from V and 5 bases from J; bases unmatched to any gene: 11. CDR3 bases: TGTGCCACCAGCCCCCCACGGCTAGCGGGAGTTACCGGGGAGCTGTTTTTT. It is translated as CATSPPRLAGVTGELFF.

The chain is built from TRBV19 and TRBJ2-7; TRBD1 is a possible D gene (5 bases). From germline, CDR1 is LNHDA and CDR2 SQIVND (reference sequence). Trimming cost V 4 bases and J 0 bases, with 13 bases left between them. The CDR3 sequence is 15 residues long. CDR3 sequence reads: CASSTTTGPSYEQYF. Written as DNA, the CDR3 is TGTGCCAGTAGTACTACTACAGGTCCCTCCTACGAGCAGTACTTC.

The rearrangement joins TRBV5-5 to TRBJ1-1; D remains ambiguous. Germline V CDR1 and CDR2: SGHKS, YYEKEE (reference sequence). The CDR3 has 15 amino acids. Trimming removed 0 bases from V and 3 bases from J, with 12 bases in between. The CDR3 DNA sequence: TGTGCCAGCAGCTTGGAGGTCAGCAAGCACACTGAAGCTTTCTTT. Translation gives CASSLEVSKHTEAFF. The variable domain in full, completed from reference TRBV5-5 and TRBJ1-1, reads DAGVTQSPTHLIKTRGQQVTLRCSPISGHKSVSWYQQVLGQGPQFIFQYYEKEERGRGNFPDRFSARQFPNYSSELNVNALLLGDSALYLCASSLEVSKHTEAFFGQGTRLTVV.

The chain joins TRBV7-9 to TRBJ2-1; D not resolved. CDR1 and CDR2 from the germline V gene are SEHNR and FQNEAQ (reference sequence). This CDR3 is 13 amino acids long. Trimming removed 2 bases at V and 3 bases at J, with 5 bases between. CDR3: CASSLPNYNEQFF. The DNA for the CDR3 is TGTGCCAGCAGCTTACCCAACTACAATGAGCAGTTCTTC.

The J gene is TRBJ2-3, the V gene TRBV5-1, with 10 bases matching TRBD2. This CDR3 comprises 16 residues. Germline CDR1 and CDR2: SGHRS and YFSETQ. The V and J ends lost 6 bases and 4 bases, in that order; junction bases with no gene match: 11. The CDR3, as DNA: TGCGCCAGCAAGAGGGGGACTAGCGCGCCTCCAGATACGCAGTATTTT. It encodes CASKRGTSAPPDTQYF.

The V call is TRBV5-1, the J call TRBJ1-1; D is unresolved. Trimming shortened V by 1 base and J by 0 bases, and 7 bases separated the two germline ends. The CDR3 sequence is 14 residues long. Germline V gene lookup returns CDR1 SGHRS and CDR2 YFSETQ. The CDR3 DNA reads TGCGCCAGCAGCTTGCAGGCCATGAACACTGAAGCTTTCTTT. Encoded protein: CASSLQAMNTEAFF.

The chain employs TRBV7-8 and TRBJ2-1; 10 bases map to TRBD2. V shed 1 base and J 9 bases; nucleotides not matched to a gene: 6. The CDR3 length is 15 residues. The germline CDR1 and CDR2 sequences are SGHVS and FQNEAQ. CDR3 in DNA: TGTGCCAGCAGCTTAGGAACTAGCGGGACTAGTGAGCAGTTCTTC. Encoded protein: CASSLGTSGTSEQFF.

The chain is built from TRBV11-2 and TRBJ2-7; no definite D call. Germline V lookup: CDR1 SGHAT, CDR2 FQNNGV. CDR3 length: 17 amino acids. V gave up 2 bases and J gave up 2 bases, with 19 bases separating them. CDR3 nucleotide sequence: TGTGCCAGCAGCTTAAACTTTTTGGGGTCGACAACCTACGAGCAGTACGTC. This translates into CASSLNFLGSTTYEQYV.

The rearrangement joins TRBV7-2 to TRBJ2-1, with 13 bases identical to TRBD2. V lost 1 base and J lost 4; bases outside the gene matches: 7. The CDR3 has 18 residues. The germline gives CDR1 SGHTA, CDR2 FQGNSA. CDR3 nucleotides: TGTGCCAGCAGCTTAGAACCAAGGACTAGCGGGAGTTACAATGAGCAGTTCTTC. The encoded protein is CASSLEPRTSGSYNEQFF.